One and the same sample provided the 26 T cell receptor beta chains below, sequenced in a study of blood T cell repertoires in COVID-19. Clones were read by immunoSEQ multiplex PCR, and TCRdb kept only the in-frame ones, dropping some. The repertoire holds around 150,000 clones, with approximately 79% as singletons. Sequencing used PBMCs or T cells enriched from blood (not recorded which). Receptors were obtained from a man aged 50-59 years who had recovered from COVID-19.

V gene TRBV30 combines with J gene TRBJ1-4; D might be TRBD1 (6 bases). Per the germline V gene, CDR1 is GTSNPN and CDR2 is SVGIG (reference sequence). V was cut by 1 base and J by 4 bases, with 10 bases left in between. The CDR3 spans 14 residues. CDR3 protein: CAWSGADSNEKLFF. CDR3 DNA sequence: TGTGCCTGGAGTGGGGCGGACAGTAATGAAAAACTGTTTTTT.

The rearrangement joins TRBV5-1 to TRBJ1-1; 11 positions agree with TRBD1. Unmatched junction bases numbered 9, after V lost 4 bases and J lost 1 base. The CDR3 consists of 17 residues. CDR1 is SGHRS, CDR2 YFSETQ, per germline. This chain's CDR3 is CASSADRGLMWNTEAFF. The CDR3 region has the DNA TGCGCCAGCAGCGCGGACAGGGGGCTAATGTGGAACACTGAAGCTTTCTTT.

The chain couples TRBV7-2 to TRBJ2-2; 7 bases are shared with TRBD1. Germline V gene data show CDR1 as SGHTA and CDR2 as FQGNSA. Trimming cost V 2 bases and J 0 bases; bases outside gene matches: 0. The CDR3 runs to 15 residues. CDR3 in DNA: TGTGCCAGCAGCTTACAGGGGGCGAACACCGGGGAGCTGTTTTTT. It is translated as CASSLQGANTGELFF.

This rearrangement joins TRBV15 to TRBJ2-3; 10 bases are shared with TRBD2. CDR3 length: 16 amino acids. The V gene end was trimmed by 3 bases and the J gene end by 0 bases; junction bases not matched to a gene: 3. CDR1 and CDR2 (germline): LNHNV, YYDKDF (reference sequence). The chain's CDR3 is CATSRRSGGSTDTQYF. The CDR3 nucleotides read TGTGCCACCAGCAGGCGTAGCGGGGGGAGCACAGATACGCAGTATTTT.

This sequence joins TRBV3-1 (or the pseudogene TRBV3-2) and TRBJ1-6; D possibly corresponds to TRBD1 (5 bases). Trimming removed 1 base at V and 5 bases at J, with 6 bases between. The CDR3 length is 14 residues. Per the germline V gene, CDR1 is LGHDT and CDR2 is YNNKEL (reference sequence). CDR3 nucleotide sequence: TGTGCCAGCAGCCAAGTACAGGATAATTCACCCCTCCACTTT. Protein product: CASSQVQDNSPLHF.

The chain joins TRBV7-2 to TRBJ2-4; 13 bases match TRBD2. The V gene end was trimmed by 2 bases and the J gene end by 0 bases; junction bases not matched to a gene: 4. The CDR3 sequence is 18 residues long. Germline loops: CDR1 SGHTA, CDR2 FQGNSA. In DNA, the CDR3 is TGTGCCAGCAGCTTACCCGGGACTAGCGGGGTAGCCAAAAACATTCAGTACTTC. It yields the protein CASSLPGTSGVAKNIQYF.

The chain uses TRBV7-9 and TRBJ2-7; D perhaps matches TRBD1 (5 bases). The V gene lost 0 bases and the J gene lost 6 bases, with 12 bases spanning the gap. Germline CDR1 reads SEHNR; CDR2 reads FQNEAQ (reference sequence). The CDR3 is 14 amino acids. CDR3 bases: TGTGCCAGCAGCTTAGCTTCTCGGCAGGGCGAGCAGTACTTC. Translated: CASSLASRQGEQYF.

The chain combines TRBV27 with TRBJ1-5; 8 bases match TRBD1. J gave up 2 bases and V 5 bases, and 11 bases lay outside the gene matches. In germline, CDR1 is MNHEY, CDR2 SMNVEV (reference sequence). The CDR3 is 17 residues long. The chain's CDR3 is CASSPTRDRPRNQPQHF. The CDR3 bases are TGTGCCAGCAGTCCCACCCGGGACAGGCCACGCAATCAGCCCCAGCATTTT.

The chain couples TRBV20-1 to TRBJ1-5; TRBD1 matches 9 bases. The V segment lost 4 bases and the J segment 4 bases; nucleotides outside the gene matches: 11. CDR1 and CDR2 from the germline V gene are DFQATT and SNEGSKA (reference sequence). The CDR3 spans 16 residues. The DNA of the CDR3 is TGCAGTGCTACTGATACAGGGGGCTTGGGGAATCAGCCCCAGCATTTT. This sequence encodes CSATDTGGLGNQPQHF.

V gene TRBV2 combines with J gene TRBJ1-1; 8 bases are a match to TRBD1. The germline V gene encodes CDR1 SNHLY and CDR2 FYNNEI. The CDR3 spans 13 residues. V lost 9 bases and J lost 6; bases outside the gene matches: 9. The chain's CDR3 is CARLRDRSSEAFF. CDR3 coding DNA: TGTGCCAGACTCCGGGACAGGTCTTCTGAAGCTTTCTTT.

The chain carries TRBV6-5 and TRBJ1-1, with TRBD1 matching 8 bases. Germline CDR1 reads MNHEY; CDR2 reads SVGAGI. This CDR3 is built from 14 residues. V lost 6 bases to trimming and J lost 1 base; unmatched junction nucleotides: 4. The CDR3 coding sequence is TGTGCCAGCAGAGACAGGGGCTGGAACACTGAAGCTTTCTTT. Its protein product is CASRDRGWNTEAFF.

V gene TRBV6-1 combines with J gene TRBJ1-1; D is unresolved. The CDR3 runs 14 residues. V gave up 1 base and J gave up 0 bases, with 6 bases separating them. From germline, CDR1 is MNHNS and CDR2 SASEGT. The CDR3: CASSEGNMNTEAFF. The CDR3 nucleotides are TGTGCCAGCAGTGAAGGTAATATGAACACTGAAGCTTTCTTT.

Only a few counts were recorded for this clone. The chain recombines TRBV2 with TRBJ2-1; no clear D gene. Between the trimmed V and J ends, which lost 6 bases and 12 bases, there was a span of 12 bases. The CDR3 is 11 amino acids. Germline lookup yields CDR1 SNHLY and CDR2 FYNNEI. In DNA form, the CDR3 reads TGTGCCAGCAGAGGTTACAGAGTGCAGTTCTTC. The encoded protein is CASRGYRVQFF.

The rearrangement uses TRBV4-1 and TRBJ1-1, with D possibly matching TRBD1 (5 bases). With 1 base removed from V and 4 bases from J, the gap between germline ends came to 16 bases. This CDR3 has 16 residues. CDR1 and CDR2 from the germline V gene are MGHRA and YSYEKL. For the CDR3, the DNA is TGCGCCAGCAGCCAAGTAACGGAGGGGTCATCCACTGAAGCTTTCTTT. Its protein product is CASSQVTEGSSTEAFF.

The V call is TRBV7-3, the J call TRBJ2-5; 9 bases map to TRBD1. The CDR3 totals 15 residues. The V and J ends lost 6 bases and 2 bases, in that order; junction bases with no gene match: 7. Germline V gives CDR1 SGHTA, CDR2 FQGTGA. The CDR3 spells CASSPGQGFQETQYF. CDR3 nucleotides: TGTGCCAGCAGTCCGGGACAGGGATTTCAAGAGACCCAGTACTTC.

CDR3 sequence: CASSFSGTDNSPLHF. The DNA for the CDR3 is TGTGCCAGCAGCTTCTCGGGGACAGATAATTCACCCCTCCACTTT. The chain uses TRBV11-2 and TRBJ1-6; TRBD1 aligns across 7 bases. Germline V CDR1 and CDR2: SGHAT, FQNNGV. CDR3 length equals 15 residues. With 3 bases clipped from V and 5 bases from J, the junction kept 4 bases outside the gene matches. Drawing the rest from reference TRBV11-2 and TRBJ1-6, the complete variable domain is EAGVAQSPRYKIIEKRQSVAFWCNPISGHATLYWYQQILGQGPKLLIQFQNNGVVDDSQLPKDRFSAERLKGVDSTLKIQPAKLEDSAVYLCASSFSGTDNSPLHFGNGTRLTVT.

V gene TRBV19 combines with J gene TRBJ2-1, with 7 positions matching TRBD2. This CDR3 contains 15 residues. Looked up from germline, CDR1 is LNHDA and CDR2 is SQIVND (reference sequence). V gave up 4 bases and J gave up 15 bases; unmatched junction bases: 18. The CDR3 sequence is CASSTGSYRTSGPFF. CDR3 DNA sequence: TGTGCCAGTAGTACCGGAAGCTATAGGACTAGTGGTCCGTTCTTC.

The chain's CDR3 is CASSLIHRGYLGDTQYF. CDR3 sequence (DNA): TGCGCCAGCAGCTTGATTCACAGGGGCTACTTAGGGGATACGCAGTATTTT. J is TRBJ2-3 and V is TRBV5-1; TRBD1 aligns across 7 bases. Germline V gene lookup returns CDR1 SGHRS and CDR2 YFSETQ. V was pared by 1 base and J by 6 bases, with 14 bases of the junction left unmatched. This CDR3 spans 17 amino acids.

CDR3 nucleotides: TGCGCCAGCAGCTTATGGGGGCCGATGAGCACAGATACGCAGTATTTT. This encodes CASSLWGPMSTDTQYF. The chain combines TRBV5-1 with TRBJ2-3; the D gene is possibly TRBD1 (6 bases). V lost 2 bases, J lost 0 bases, and 13 bases lay in between. Germline lookup yields CDR1 SGHRS and CDR2 YFSETQ. This CDR3 comprises 16 residues.

The chain is built from TRBV5-1 and TRBJ2-3; 8 positions match TRBD2. The CDR3 spans 16 residues. J gave up 2 bases and V 4 bases, and 9 bases lay outside the gene matches. The V gene's germline CDR1 is SGHRS and CDR2 YFSETQ. The CDR3 sequence is CASSLGSGGNTDTQYF. The CDR3 coding sequence is TGCGCCAGCAGCCTAGGGAGCGGGGGTAACACAGATACGCAGTATTTT.

The V gene is TRBV2, the J gene TRBJ1-2, with TRBD1 matching 7 bases. CDR3 length: 13 residues. The germline V gene has CDR1 SNHLY and CDR2 FYNNEI. The V segment lost 2 bases and the J segment 4 bases; nucleotides outside the gene matches: 1. The CDR3 DNA follows: TGTGCCAGCAGTGAAAACAGGGGCTATGGCTACACCTTC. Residues: CASSENRGYGYTF.

V and J are TRBV7-9 and TRBJ2-1, with D tentatively TRBD1 (6 bases). Germline V lookup: CDR1 SEHNR, CDR2 FQNEAQ (reference sequence). V lost 1 base and J 3 bases, leaving 10 bases between the germline ends. The CDR3 contains 15 residues. CDR3 loop: CASSLGQVNYNEQFF. DNA of the CDR3: TGTGCCAGCAGCTTAGGACAGGTGAACTACAATGAGCAGTTCTTC.

In its sample, this clone was seen a few times. The V and J genes are TRBV5-6 and TRBJ1-5; D might be TRBD1 (6 bases). V was pared by 4 bases and J by 4 bases, with 18 bases between. CDR3 size: 16 residues. Germline V gives CDR1 SGHDT, CDR2 YYEEEE. CDR3 protein: CASSTKDGQWNQPQHF. DNA for the CDR3: TGTGCCAGCAGCACCAAGGACGGACAGTGGAATCAGCCCCAGCATTTT.

This clone was seen once. The V gene is TRBV7-9, the J gene TRBJ1-6; no definite D call. The CDR3 length is 13 residues. Germline V gene sequence: CDR1 SEHNR, CDR2 FQNEAQ (reference sequence). V lost 3 bases, J lost 10 bases, and 10 bases lay in between. Here the CDR3 DNA reads TGTGCCAGCAGCTTTGGCGGCAGATCACCCCTCCACTTT. Protein: CASSFGGRSPLHF.

This sequence joins TRBV2 and TRBJ2-1; 12 bases are a match to TRBD2. With 5 bases clipped from V and 15 bases from J, the junction kept 14 bases outside the gene matches. CDR3 length: 15 amino acids. Germline CDR1 reads SNHLY; CDR2 reads FYNNEI. CDR3 loop: CASSPIASGGAVGFF. CDR3 DNA: TGTGCCAGCAGTCCGATCGCTAGCGGGGGGGCGGTGGGGTTCTTC.

The chain joins TRBV7-3 to TRBJ1-1; possibly TRBD1 for D (6 bases). This CDR3 region has 14 residues. Germline CDR1 is SGHTA and CDR2 is FQGTGA. The ends were cut back, 4 bases at V and 4 bases at J, with 13 bases in the middle. This CDR3 reads CASSSTPGATEAFF. The CDR3 bases are TGTGCCAGCAGCTCGACTCCAGGGGCCACTGAAGCTTTCTTT.